This entry describes one T cell receptor beta chain. These data come from a study of blood T cell repertoires in COVID-19. Study at large: In each case, the material was cDNA or gDNA derived from T cells, B-cell-depleted T cells, or PBMCs.

Methods used by the authors: Scientists estimated how many nucleated cells there were by amplifying reference gene primers. TCRdb's table, derived via immunoSEQ multiplex PCR, lists solely in-frame clones and lacks some. V and J calls and clone size follow that table, whereas D and trimming were derived from the DNA. The sample gives tens of thousands of clones, 75% to 90% of which show up once; roughly 2.7% is in the top ten. V shed 5 bases, J shed 1 base, and the junction held 13 bases outside the gene matches. Germline V gene lookup returns CDR1 MNHNY and CDR2 SVGAGI (reference sequence). The CDR3 consists of 17 residues.

The genes are TRBV6-6 and TRBJ2-7; TRBD2 matches at 8 bases. Input material: peripheral blood. This TCR came from a man older than 75 with acute or convalescent COVID-19. CDR3 coding DNA: TGTGCCAGCAGTCCCCGGGGGGGGCAGGCGACTTCCTACGAGCAGTACTTC. Protein: CASSPRGGQATSYEQYF.